The clone carrying this T cell receptor (beta chain) was seen at least ten times. The record originates from a study of molecular identifiers for immune sequencing clone quantification. The germline V gene encodes CDR1 SGHTA and CDR2 FQGNSA. The CDR3 loop spans 16 amino acids. Trimming removed 5 bases at V and 0 bases at J, with 14 bases between. Sorted inputs of about 20,000 to 1,000,000 cells, with 10%, 30% or 50% RNA, yielded naive CD8 libraries. CD8+CD4-CCR7+CD45RA+ sorting gave the naive CD8 T cells. TCRdb reprocessed the PCR reads with MiXCR, giving one entry per CDR3 protein. The data show approximately 500,000 distinct CDR3 sequences, 20% to 25% seen once.

The receptor's source is a human donor in good health. Some libraries in this study had Jurkat cell RNA spiked in. V and J are TRBV7-2 and TRBJ2-1; no reliable D call. Specimen: naive CD8+ T cells from blood, with Jurkat cell RNA spiked in. Subset specified: FACS-sorted CD8+CD4-CCR7+CD45RA+ naive T cells. The CDR3 spells CASSPYGQSSYNEQFF. CDR3 DNA: TGTGCCAGCAGCCCTTATGGGCAAAGCTCCTACAATGAGCAGTTCTTC.